This TCR beta chain was retrieved from a study of blood T cell repertoires in COVID-19. Study-wide context: The samples span acute and convalescent COVID-19 from the United States, Italy and Spain.

Original processing notes: Amplification of reference gene primers was used by the study to estimate nucleated cell counts. Profiled with immunoSEQ multiplex PCR; TCRdb holds only in-frame clones, not every one. V and J calls and clone size come straight from that table; D and trimming were deduced from the DNA. Here the sample spans tens of thousands of clones, about 85% being singletons. The Seattle patients joined while their infection was active and were tracked longitudinally afterward. CDR3 size: 16 residues. The V gene's germline CDR1 is SEHNR and CDR2 FQNEAQ (reference sequence). J lost 7 bases, V lost 1 base, and 11 bases had no gene match.

V is TRBV7-9 and J is TRBJ2-7; 9 bases agree with TRBD1. The sample was peripheral blood. The TCR sequence derives from an elderly woman with COVID-19, enrolled during active disease. The CDR3: CASSLDGTGTFREQYF. CDR3 sequence (DNA): TGTGCCAGCAGCTTAGACGGGACAGGGACTTTTAGGGAGCAGTACTTC.